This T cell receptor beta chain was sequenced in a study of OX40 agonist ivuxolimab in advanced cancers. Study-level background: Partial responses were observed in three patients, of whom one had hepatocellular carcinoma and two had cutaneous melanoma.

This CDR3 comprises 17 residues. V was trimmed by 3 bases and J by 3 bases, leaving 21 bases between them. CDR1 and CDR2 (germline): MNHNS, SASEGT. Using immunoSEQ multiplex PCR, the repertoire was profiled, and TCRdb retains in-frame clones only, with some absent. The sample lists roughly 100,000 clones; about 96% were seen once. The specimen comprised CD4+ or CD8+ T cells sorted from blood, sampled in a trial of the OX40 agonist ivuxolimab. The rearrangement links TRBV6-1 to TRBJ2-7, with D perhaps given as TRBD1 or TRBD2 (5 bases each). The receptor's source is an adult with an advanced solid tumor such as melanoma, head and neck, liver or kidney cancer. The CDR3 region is CASSDNQGPSGRYEQYF. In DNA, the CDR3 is TGTGCCAGCAGTGATAATCAGGGACCCTCGGGGCGCTACGAGCAGTACTTC.